These 32 T cell receptor beta chains originate from one sample sequenced in a study of T cells in narcolepsy. The protocol was immunoSEQ multiplex PCR, while the TCRdb copy is restricted to in-frame clones and leaves out a portion. The sample records about 30,000 clones, 70% to 80% being singletons. Sequencing input: CD45RA- memory CD4+ T cells from PBMCs. Receptor source: a human donor with narcolepsy.

The CDR3 coding sequence is TGTGCCAGCAGCTTAGCGGAGGGGACTAGCGGGAGACACACAGATACGCAGTATTTT. Protein sequence: CASSLAEGTSGRHTDTQYF. The V gene is TRBV7-9, the J gene TRBJ2-3, with 14 bases that match TRBD2. The CDR3 loop spans 19 amino acids. Germline loops: CDR1 SEHNR, CDR2 FQNEAQ (reference sequence). With 0 bases clipped from V and 2 bases from J, the junction kept 7 bases outside the gene matches.

The V and J genes are TRBV6-1 and TRBJ1-2, with 9 bases aligning to TRBD1. The V gene end was trimmed by 5 bases and the J gene end by 3 bases; junction bases not matched to a gene: 7. CDR3 length: 15 residues. Germline assignment: CDR1 MNHNS and CDR2 SASEGT. CDR3 amino acids: CASSIQGAQYYGYTF. The DNA for the CDR3 is TGTGCCAGCAGTATACAGGGGGCACAGTACTATGGCTACACCTTC.

J is TRBJ2-4 and V is TRBV7-4; D not certain. The CDR3 is 13 residues long. CDR1 and CDR2 from the germline V gene are SGHVT and SQSDAQ. Trimming removed 0 bases at V and 1 base at J, with 1 base between. Here the CDR3 reads CASSLAAKNIQYF. The CDR3 DNA reads as TGTGCCAGCAGCTTAGCGGCCAAAAACATTCAGTACTTC. The full variable domain, rest sourced from reference TRBV7-4 and TRBJ2-4, is GAGVSQSPRYKVAKRGRDVALRCDSISGHVTLYWYRQTLGQGSEVLTYSQSDAQRDKSGRPSGRFSAERPERSVSTLKIQRTEQGDSAVYLCASSLAAKNIQYFGAGTRLSVL.

In its sample, this clone was seen once. V usage is TRBV6-5 and J usage is TRBJ1-1, with 11 bases aligning to TRBD1. The V and J ends lost 7 bases and 2 bases, in that order; junction bases with no gene match: 3. The CDR3 runs to 14 residues. Germline CDR1 and CDR2: MNHEY and SVGAGI. Written as DNA, the CDR3 is TGTGCCAGCATCAGGACAGGGGGCAACACTGAAGCTTTCTTT. This encodes CASIRTGGNTEAFF.

The chain joins TRBV11-2 to TRBJ2-3; 7 bases align to TRBD2. The trim removed 2 bases at V and 4 bases at J, leaving 9 bases unmatched. Germline values: CDR1 SGHAT, CDR2 FQNNGV. CDR3 length: 16 residues. The CDR3: CASSLRALAGADTQYF. The CDR3 DNA reads as TGTGCCAGCAGCTTAAGAGCCTTGGCGGGAGCAGATACGCAGTATTTT.

The rearrangement uses TRBV5-1 and TRBJ1-2; D perhaps matches TRBD1 (5 bases). The CDR3 is made up of 14 amino acids. Germline V gene sequence: CDR1 SGHRS, CDR2 YFSETQ. V lost 4 bases and J lost 6, with 16 bases in between. The CDR3 reads CASSLGHRLDGYTF. In DNA, the CDR3 is TGCGCCAGCAGCCTAGGACACCGACTTGATGGCTACACCTTC. The variable domain in full, completed from reference TRBV5-1 and TRBJ1-2, reads KAGVTQTPRYLIKTRGQQVTLSCSPISGHRSVSWYQQTPGQGLQFLFEYFSETQRNKGNFPGRFSGRQFSNSRSEMNVSTLELGDSALYLCASSLGHRLDGYTFGSGTRLTVV.

This chain connects TRBV29-1 to TRBJ1-2; D might be TRBD1 (6 bases). Trimming shortened V by 4 bases and J by 0 bases, and 18 bases separated the two germline ends. Germline CDR1 and CDR2: SQVTM and ANQGSEA. The CDR3 is 16 residues long. CDR3 loop: CSVVTGTSRANYGYTF. In DNA form, the CDR3 reads TGCAGCGTTGTAACCGGGACATCAAGGGCTAACTATGGCTACACCTTC.

V gene TRBV5-4 combines with J gene TRBJ1-3; tentative D call: TRBD1 (6 bases). The CDR3 totals 17 residues. V was cut by 4 bases and J by 4 bases, with 21 bases left in between. The V gene's germline CDR1 is SGHNT and CDR2 YYREEE (reference sequence). The CDR3 nucleotides are TGTGCCAGCAGCCTTATGGCTCAGGGGACACAAGGAAACACCATATATTTT. Residues: CASSLMAQGTQGNTIYF.

The V and J genes are TRBV15 and TRBJ2-3, with D perhaps TRBD2 (6 bases). This CDR3 has 14 residues. Germline V lookup: CDR1 LNHNV, CDR2 YYDKDF (reference sequence). Deletions cut 8 bases from V and 4 bases from J, with 16 bases between. CDR3 DNA sequence: TGTGCCACCCTGGGACTCCCGGCCCCAGATACGCAGTATTTT. Translated, it gives CATLGLPAPDTQYF.

The CDR3 sequence is CASSLAAGRGFQETQYF. Written as DNA, the CDR3 is TGTGCCAGCAGCTTGGCGGCGGGGAGGGGGTTCCAAGAGACCCAGTACTTC. The chain links TRBV5-6 to TRBJ2-5; D possibly corresponds to TRBD2 (7 bases). The CDR3 length is 17 residues. The germline gives CDR1 SGHDT, CDR2 YYEEEE. V shed 0 bases and J shed 1 base, with 16 bases lying between them.

The V and J genes are TRBV5-1 and TRBJ2-7; tentatively, D is TRBD2 (6 bases). Trimming took 4 bases from V and 5 from J, leaving 13 bases between them. CDR1 and CDR2 (germline): SGHRS, YFSETQ. There are 13 residues in the CDR3. CDR3 sequence: CASSVGTHNEQYF. CDR3 bases: TGCGCCAGCAGCGTCGGGACTCATAACGAGCAGTACTTC.

This sequence joins TRBV6-1 and TRBJ2-1; D is perhaps TRBD2 (6 bases). V lost 3 bases to trimming and J lost 0 bases, with 12 bases between them. In germline, CDR1 is MNHNS, CDR2 SASEGT. The CDR3 runs to 16 residues. CDR3 DNA: TGTGCCAGCAGTGATGGAGGGTCCAGCTCCTACAATGAGCAGTTCTTC. Translation: CASSDGGSSSYNEQFF.

V and J are TRBV19 and TRBJ1-2; weak D call: TRBD1 (6 bases). The CDR3 loop spans 15 amino acids. CDR1 is LNHDA and CDR2 is SQIVND in the germline V gene (reference sequence). V lost 5 bases to trimming and J lost 6 bases, with 19 bases between them. CDR3 sequence: CASSYALTGHNGYTF. CDR3 DNA: TGTGCCAGTAGTTACGCCCTGACAGGTCACAATGGCTACACCTTC.

The rearrangement links TRBV6-5 to TRBJ2-5, with D perhaps TRBD2 (5 bases). The germline V and J ends were trimmed by 5 bases and 11 bases, with 18 bases remaining between them. This CDR3 region has 13 residues. The germline gives CDR1 MNHEY, CDR2 SVGAGI. This chain's CDR3 is CASSRTIEEEQYF. The CDR3, as DNA: TGTGCCAGCAGTCGCACTATAGAGGAGGAGCAGTACTTC.

This clone was detected only once. This sequence joins TRBV29-1 and TRBJ1-1, with D maybe TRBD1 (6 bases). V was pared by 4 bases and J by 6 bases, with 15 bases between. Germline-derived CDR1 and CDR2 are SQVTM and ANQGSEA. The CDR3 covers 13 residues. The CDR3 DNA sequence: TGCAGCGTTGGCGAGGGGGGGTACGCTGAAGCTTTCTTT. It encodes CSVGEGGYAEAFF.

V gene TRBV18 combines with J gene TRBJ2-7, with TRBD2 matching 9 bases. The CDR3 runs 15 residues. From germline, CDR1 is KGHSH and CDR2 LQKENI. V was pared by 2 bases and J by 3 bases, with 5 bases of the junction left unmatched. The CDR3 spells CASSPFAGGGYEQYF. Written as DNA, the CDR3 is TGTGCCAGCTCACCATTTGCGGGAGGGGGCTACGAGCAGTACTTC.

The chain is built from TRBV25-1 and TRBJ2-7; TRBD2 matches at 8 bases. From germline, CDR1 is MGHDK and CDR2 SYGVNS. The CDR3 sequence is 13 residues long. The trim removed 5 bases at V and 4 bases at J, leaving 4 bases unmatched. CDR3 sequence (DNA): TGTGCCAGCAGTACCCTAGCGGGTTACGAGCAGTACTTC. Protein: CASSTLAGYEQYF.

The J gene is TRBJ2-7, the V gene TRBV30; no definite D call. Germline assignment: CDR1 GTSNPN and CDR2 SVGIG (reference sequence). The CDR3 consists of 14 residues. Deletions cut 0 bases from V and 7 bases from J, with 16 bases between. Here the CDR3 DNA reads TGTGCCTGGAGTGTTAAAGCCCCTCGGGCGGAGCAGTACTTC. Its translation: CAWSVKAPRAEQYF.

The chain links TRBV6-5 to TRBJ2-7; D possibly uses TRBD1 or TRBD2 (5 bases each). Germline-derived CDR1 and CDR2 are MNHEY and SVGAGI. V lost 6 bases and J 6 bases, leaving 15 bases between the germline ends. The CDR3 is made up of 13 amino acids. This CDR3 is CASRPDRDLEQYF. The CDR3, as DNA: TGTGCCAGCAGACCCGACCGGGACCTCGAGCAGTACTTC.

V usage is TRBV5-1 and J usage is TRBJ2-5, with 9 bases lining up with TRBD2. The J segment lost 5 bases and the V segment lost 4 bases, leaving 15 bases of the junction unmatched. CDR3 length: 17 residues. The germline V gene encodes CDR1 SGHRS and CDR2 YFSETQ. CDR3 coding DNA: TGCGCCAGCAGCAAGGGACTAGCCCAACCGTGGCAGGAGACCCAGTACTTC. The encoded protein is CASSKGLAQPWQETQYF.

V and J are TRBV11-1 and TRBJ2-1; no clear D. This CDR3 has 16 amino acids. Germline assignment: CDR1 SGHAT and CDR2 FQDESV (reference sequence). The ends were cut back, 2 bases at V and 0 bases at J, with 11 bases in the middle. The CDR3 DNA is TGTGCCAGCAGCTTAAGGGCGGACCGCTCCTACAATGAGCAGTTCTTC. It translates to CASSLRADRSYNEQFF.

The sample holds a few counts of this clone. The gene calls are TRBV28 and TRBJ1-2, with a possible D match to TRBD1 (5 bases). Trimming pared 6 bases from V and 7 bases from J, leaving 15 bases between. CDR1 and CDR2 (germline): MDHEN, SYDVKM. This CDR3 contains 13 residues. CDR3 sequence (DNA): TGTGCCAGCAGACAGGCCCGAGCGGGTGGCTACACCTTC. Translated, it gives CASRQARAGGYTF.

J is TRBJ2-5 and V is TRBV7-9, with D perhaps matching TRBD2 (5 bases). The CDR3 has 13 amino acids. Germline V gene sequence: CDR1 SEHNR, CDR2 FQNEAQ (reference sequence). Trimming removed 1 base from V and 4 bases from J, with 7 bases in between. The CDR3 sequence: CASSLDRGETQYF. CDR3 sequence (DNA): TGTGCCAGCAGCTTAGATCGGGGAGAGACCCAGTACTTC.

This clone was observed a single time. J is TRBJ2-7 and V is TRBV10-1; 9 nucleotides align to TRBD1. The CDR3 covers 15 residues. Unmatched junction bases numbered 3, after V lost 0 bases and J lost 3 bases. Germline loops: CDR1 WNHNN, CDR2 SYGVQD (reference sequence). The CDR3 nucleotides read TGCGCCAGCAGTGAGTCAGGGACAGGGAACTACGAGCAGTACTTC. The encoded protein is CASSESGTGNYEQYF.

The rearrangement links TRBV2 to TRBJ2-3; no reliable D call. Trimming took 4 bases from V and 0 from J, leaving 11 bases between them. The CDR3 runs 15 residues. Germline V lookup: CDR1 SNHLY, CDR2 FYNNEI. The CDR3 protein is CASSAGPHSTDTQYF. CDR3 nucleotide sequence: TGTGCCAGCAGTGCGGGCCCACATAGCACAGATACGCAGTATTTT.

J is TRBJ1-1 and V is TRBV6-5; D is ambiguous. Germline V gene data show CDR1 as MNHEY and CDR2 as SVGAGI. This CDR3 region has 16 residues. The ends were cut back, 0 bases at V and 3 bases at J, with 14 bases in the middle. The CDR3 here is CASSYSRSAIYTEAFF. The CDR3 DNA sequence: TGTGCCAGCAGTTACTCGAGGTCAGCAATATACACTGAAGCTTTCTTT.

J is TRBJ2-5 and V is TRBV5-5; the D gene is possibly TRBD1 (6 bases). This CDR3 spans 15 amino acids. Germline CDR1 is SGHKS and CDR2 is YYEKEE (reference sequence). The V and J ends lost 4 bases and 1 base respectively, with 14 bases between them. The CDR3: CASSLQGRTQETQYF. In DNA, the CDR3 is TGTGCCAGCAGCCTACAGGGTCGAACCCAAGAGACCCAGTACTTC.

V usage is TRBV5-6 and J usage is TRBJ2-7, with TRBD2 identical over 11 bases. This CDR3 is 15 amino acids long. Germline assignment: CDR1 SGHDT and CDR2 YYEEEE. J was trimmed by 5 bases and V by 4 bases; bases with no gene match: 8. DNA for the CDR3: TGTGCCAGCAGCCAACGACTAGCGGGGTCCCACGAGCAGTACTTC. Its protein product is CASSQRLAGSHEQYF.

The gene calls are TRBV19 and TRBJ2-3, with 10 bases lining up with TRBD1. The CDR3 spans 17 residues. Looked up from germline, CDR1 is LNHDA and CDR2 is SQIVND (reference sequence). V lost 3 bases to trimming and J lost 2 bases; unmatched junction nucleotides: 8. This CDR3 reads CASSISGQGSVTDTQYF. CDR3 sequence (DNA): TGTGCCAGTAGTATTTCGGGACAGGGGTCGGTCACAGATACGCAGTATTTT.

The chain has TRBV5-6 and TRBJ1-6; D is undetermined. Per the germline V gene, CDR1 is SGHDT and CDR2 is YYEEEE. The germline V and J ends were trimmed by 0 bases and 6 bases, with 16 bases remaining between them. The CDR3 extends over 17 amino acids. The CDR3 reads CASSLELSGFRNSPLHF. The CDR3 DNA follows: TGTGCCAGCAGCTTGGAATTGTCGGGCTTTCGTAATTCACCCCTCCACTTT.

This chain uses TRBV25-1 with TRBJ1-2; TRBD1 might be the D (6 bases). V was cut by 0 bases and J by 2 bases, with 7 bases left in between. The CDR3 extends over 14 amino acids. Looked up from germline, CDR1 is MGHDK and CDR2 is SYGVNS. As DNA, the CDR3 is TGTGCCAGCAGTGAATATGGACAGAACTATGGCTACACCTTC. Translating it yields CASSEYGQNYGYTF.

The chain couples TRBV27 to TRBJ2-3, with 8 bases that match TRBD2. The CDR3 contains 15 residues. With V trimmed by 6 bases and J by 2 bases, 7 bases remained unmatched. Germline assignment: CDR1 MNHEY and CDR2 SMNVEV (reference sequence). CDR3 sequence: CASSPASGYTDTQYF. CDR3 in DNA: TGTGCCAGCAGCCCGGCTAGCGGGTACACAGATACGCAGTATTTT.